A selection of T cell receptor beta chains follows, all from one sample in a study of graft-versus-host responses after intestinal transplantation. Clones were read by immunoSEQ multiplex PCR, and TCRdb kept only the in-frame ones, dropping some. Here the sample spans approximately 110,000 clones, around 90% being singletons. For these receptors, no antigen is known. Sequenced material: unstimulated CD4+ T cells sorted from spleen or lymph node cells, taken before transplant. The source is a human donor who was the organ donor for an intestinal transplant. Each CDR3 is given with its conserved first and last residue. D genes are given only for firm matches. Clone sizes are given selectively: once, few, many, or a class where the clone is expanded.

clone size: .
D gene: .
J gene: TRBJ1-2
V gene: TRBV30
CDR3 protein: CAWSPTLRREGYTF
CDR3 DNA: TGTGCCTGGAGTCCAACACTGCGACGGGAGGGCTACACCTTC

clone size: few
D gene: TRBD1
J gene: TRBJ1-1
V gene: TRBV6-6
CDR3 protein: CASSAGQFTEAFF
CDR3 DNA: TGTGCCAGCAGTGCGGGACAGTTCACTGAAGCTTTCTTT

clone size: .
D gene: .
J gene: TRBJ1-2
V gene: TRBV5-1
CDR3 protein: CASSPGSYGYTF
CDR3 DNA: TGCGCCAGCAGCCCGGGGTCCTATGGCTACACCTTC

clone size: .
D gene: TRBD1
J gene: TRBJ2-7
V gene: TRBV5-6
CDR3 protein: CASSLGGQVPYEQYF
CDR3 DNA: TGTGCCAGCAGCTTGGGGGGACAGGTACCCTACGAGCAGTACTTC

clone size: .
D gene: .
J gene: TRBJ1-1
V gene: TRBV30
CDR3 protein: CAWSVQIPFTEAFF
CDR3 DNA: TGTGCCTGGAGTGTCCAGATCCCGTTTACTGAAGCTTTCTTT

clone size: .
D gene: .
J gene: TRBJ2-3
V gene: TRBV4-1
CDR3 protein: CASSQSVLYADTQYF
CDR3 DNA: TGCGCCAGCAGCCAGTCTGTCTTATATGCAGATACGCAGTATTTT

clone size: .
D gene: .
J gene: TRBJ1-5
V gene: TRBV30
CDR3 protein: CAWSSWGAHNQPQHF
CDR3 DNA: TGTGCCTGGAGTTCCTGGGGGGCACACAATCAGCCCCAGCATTTT

clone size: .
D gene: TRBD1
J gene: TRBJ1-2
V gene: TRBV11-2
CDR3 protein: CASSADRNYGYTF
CDR3 DNA: TGTGCCAGCAGCGCGGACAGGAACTATGGCTACACCTTC

clone size: .
D gene: .
J gene: TRBJ1-4
V gene: TRBV15
CDR3 protein: CATSRRPLRATNEKLFF
CDR3 DNA: TGTGCCACCAGCAGACGCCCTTTGAGGGCAACTAATGAAAAACTGTTTTTT

clone size: .
D gene: TRBD2
J gene: TRBJ2-1
V gene: TRBV9
CDR3 protein: CASSGRAGNFWRYNEQFF
CDR3 DNA: TGTGCCAGCAGCGGACGAGCGGGAAACTTTTGGAGGTACAATGAGCAGTTCTTC

clone size: .
D gene: TRBD2
J gene: TRBJ2-3
V gene: TRBV5-1
CDR3 protein: CASSARLAGSTDTQYF
CDR3 DNA: TGCGCCAGCAGCGCCCGACTAGCGGGGAGCACAGATACGCAGTATTTT

clone size: .
D gene: .
J gene: TRBJ1-2
V gene: TRBV6-5
CDR3 protein: CASSLFRGSYYGYTF
CDR3 DNA: TGTGCCAGCAGTCTCTTTCGTGGCAGCTACTATGGCTACACCTTC

clone size: .
D gene: .
J gene: TRBJ2-1
V gene: TRBV7-3
CDR3 protein: CASSLKGGGGRVGNEQFF
CDR3 DNA: TGTGCCAGCAGCTTAAAGGGAGGAGGGGGGCGAGTAGGCAATGAGCAGTTCTTC

clone size: .
D gene: .
J gene: TRBJ2-1
V gene: TRBV6-1
CDR3 protein: CASSEWRRGSNEQFF
CDR3 DNA: TGTGCCAGCAGTGAATGGAGGAGGGGATCCAATGAGCAGTTCTTC

clone size: .
D gene: TRBD1
J gene: TRBJ2-5
V gene: TRBV11-2
CDR3 protein: CASSKGAGETQYF
CDR3 DNA: TGTGCCAGCAGTAAGGGGGCGGGAGAGACCCAGTACTTC

clone size: .
D gene: .
J gene: TRBJ1-1
V gene: TRBV30
CDR3 protein: CAWALAGRGRGAFF
CDR3 DNA: TGTGCCTGGGCCCTAGCAGGCCGGGGGCGCGGAGCTTTCTTT

clone size: .
D gene: TRBD1
J gene: TRBJ1-3
V gene: TRBV27
CDR3 protein: CASSPGQGSGNTIYF
CDR3 DNA: TGTGCCAGCAGTCCGGGACAGGGTTCTGGAAACACCATATATTTT

clone size: .
D gene: .
J gene: TRBJ1-1
V gene: TRBV18
CDR3 protein: CASSPLGLAGPANTEAFF
CDR3 DNA: TGTGCCAGCTCACCCTTGGGCTTGGCCGGGCCTGCGAACACTGAAGCTTTCTTT

clone size: .
D gene: .
J gene: TRBJ2-1
V gene: TRBV10-3
CDR3 protein: CAISEGPSRNEQFF
CDR3 DNA: TGTGCCATCAGTGAGGGGCCCAGCCGCAATGAGCAGTTCTTC

clone size: few
D gene: .
J gene: TRBJ2-4
V gene: TRBV12-5
CDR3 protein: CASGLVRGGLAKNIQYF
CDR3 DNA: TGTGCTAGTGGTTTGGTACGAGGGGGGTTAGCCAAAAACATTCAGTACTTC

clone size: .
D gene: .
J gene: TRBJ2-3
V gene: TRBV2
CDR3 protein: CASSARGRESADTQYF
CDR3 DNA: TGTGCCAGCAGTGCCCGGGGGCGTGAGTCCGCAGATACGCAGTATTTT

clone size: .
D gene: .
J gene: TRBJ1-1
V gene: TRBV11-2
CDR3 protein: CASSSFKGRVNTEAFF
CDR3 DNA: TGTGCCAGCAGCTCCTTTAAAGGAAGGGTGAACACTGAAGCTTTCTTT

clone size: .
D gene: .
J gene: TRBJ2-2
V gene: TRBV28
CDR3 protein: CASSIAVSGELFF
CDR3 DNA: TGTGCCAGCAGTATTGCAGTGTCCGGGGAGCTGTTTTTT

clone size: few
D gene: .
J gene: TRBJ2-7
V gene: TRBV19
CDR3 protein: CASSIDLNRGRYEQYF
CDR3 DNA: TGTGCCAGTAGTATAGATCTAAATCGGGGGCGCTACGAGCAGTACTTC

clone size: .
D gene: .
J gene: TRBJ2-3
V gene: TRBV10-3
CDR3 protein: CAISEGQDTDTQYF
CDR3 DNA: TGTGCCATCAGTGAGGGGCAGGACACAGATACGCAGTATTTT

clone size: few
D gene: TRBD2
J gene: TRBJ2-5
V gene: TRBV20-1
CDR3 protein: CSALAGETQYF
CDR3 DNA: TGCAGTGCTCTAGCGGGAGAGACCCAGTACTTC

clone size: .
D gene: .
J gene: TRBJ2-3
V gene: TRBV5-1
CDR3 protein: CASSFAGDTQYF
CDR3 DNA: TGCGCCAGCAGCTTCGCCGGGGATACGCAGTATTTT

clone size: .
D gene: .
J gene: TRBJ1-5
V gene: TRBV19
CDR3 protein: CASSIDWTVGVNQPQHF
CDR3 DNA: TGTGCCAGTAGTATAGACTGGACAGTAGGGGTCAATCAGCCCCAGCATTTT

clone size: .
D gene: .
J gene: TRBJ2-3
V gene: TRBV15
CDR3 protein: CATSRGGQNTQYF
CDR3 DNA: TGTGCCACCAGCAGAGGTGGGCAAAATACGCAGTATTTT

clone size: .
D gene: .
J gene: TRBJ1-2
V gene: TRBV19
CDR3 protein: CASTPGGYGYTF
CDR3 DNA: TGTGCCAGTACCCCAGGTGGCTATGGCTACACCTTC

clone size: .
D gene: .
J gene: TRBJ2-7
V gene: TRBV29-1
CDR3 protein: CSVVYVYEQYF
CDR3 DNA: TGCAGCGTTGTTTACGTCTACGAGCAGTACTTC

clone size: .
D gene: .
J gene: TRBJ1-1
V gene: TRBV6-1
CDR3 protein: CASSGSFGGPTEAFF
CDR3 DNA: TGTGCCAGCAGTGGGTCCTTTGGGGGGCCCACTGAAGCTTTCTTT

clone size: .
D gene: TRBD1
J gene: TRBJ1-4
V gene: TRBV5-4
CDR3 protein: CASSAPGQGMEKLFF
CDR3 DNA: TGTGCCAGCAGCGCCCCGGGACAGGGTATGGAAAAACTGTTTTTT

clone size: .
D gene: .
J gene: TRBJ2-7
V gene: TRBV2
CDR3 protein: CASSEMDPPPYEQYF
CDR3 DNA: TGTGCCAGCAGTGAAATGGACCCCCCTCCCTACGAGCAGTACTTC

clone size: .
D gene: TRBD2
J gene: TRBJ2-1
V gene: TRBV10-3
CDR3 protein: CATEASGRGEQFF
CDR3 DNA: TGTGCCACGGAAGCTAGCGGGAGGGGTGAGCAGTTCTTC

clone size: .
D gene: .
J gene: TRBJ2-7
V gene: TRBV5-1
CDR3 protein: CASSPLQGSYEQYF
CDR3 DNA: TGCGCCAGCAGCCCGCTGCAGGGCTCCTACGAGCAGTACTTC

clone size: .
D gene: .
J gene: TRBJ1-1
V gene: TRBV6-5
CDR3 protein: CASSQTMNTEAFF
CDR3 DNA: TGTGCCAGCAGCCAGACTATGAACACTGAAGCTTTCTTT

clone size: .
D gene: .
J gene: TRBJ2-7
V gene: TRBV21-1
CDR3 protein: CASSKVGGSYEQYF
CDR3 DNA: TGTGCCAGCAGCAAAGTTGGAGGTAGCTACGAGCAGTACTTC

clone size: .
D gene: TRBD1
J gene: TRBJ2-1
V gene: TRBV7-9
CDR3 protein: CASSRGTGNEQFF
CDR3 DNA: TGTGCCAGCAGCCGCGGGACAGGCAATGAGCAGTTCTTC

clone size: .
D gene: .
J gene: TRBJ2-2
V gene: TRBV6-1
CDR3 protein: CAIKAGGTGELFF
CDR3 DNA: TGTGCCATCAAAGCGGGTGGGACCGGGGAGCTGTTTTTT

clone size: .
D gene: TRBD1
J gene: TRBJ2-7
V gene: TRBV5-1
CDR3 protein: CASSSDRGQYEQYF
CDR3 DNA: TGCGCCAGCAGCTCGGACAGGGGGCAGTACGAGCAGTACTTC

clone size: .
D gene: TRBD2
J gene: TRBJ2-3
V gene: TRBV19
CDR3 protein: CASSRGGSTDTQYF
CDR3 DNA: TGTGCCAGTAGTCGGGGGGGGAGCACAGATACGCAGTATTTT

clone size: once
D gene: .
J gene: TRBJ2-3
V gene: TRBV6-5
CDR3 protein: CASTHPSLDTQYF
CDR3 DNA: TGTGCCAGCACTCACCCGTCTTTAGATACGCAGTATTTT

clone size: .
D gene: .
J gene: TRBJ1-3
V gene: TRBV4-3
CDR3 protein: CASSQEGGSGNTIYF
CDR3 DNA: TGCGCCAGCAGCCAAGAAGGGGGCTCTGGAAACACCATATATTTT

clone size: few
D gene: TRBD1
J gene: TRBJ1-4
V gene: TRBV6-5
CDR3 protein: CASRRTGDEKLFF
CDR3 DNA: TGTGCCAGCAGGAGGACAGGGGATGAAAAACTGTTTTTT

clone size: once
D gene: .
J gene: TRBJ1-3
V gene: TRBV18
CDR3 protein: CASSPILPRAGNTIYF
CDR3 DNA: TGTGCCAGCTCACCGATACTCCCTAGGGCTGGAAACACCATATATTTT

clone size: .
D gene: .
J gene: TRBJ1-1
V gene: TRBV6-5
CDR3 protein: CASSPLSGTEAFF
CDR3 DNA: TGTGCCAGCAGCCCCCTCAGTGGCACTGAAGCTTTCTTT

clone size: .
D gene: TRBD2
J gene: TRBJ2-1
V gene: TRBV11-3
CDR3 protein: CASTLSGRVYNEQFF
CDR3 DNA: TGTGCCAGCACCCTGAGCGGGAGGGTTTACAATGAGCAGTTCTTC

clone size: .
D gene: TRBD1
J gene: TRBJ1-2
V gene: TRBV6-5
CDR3 protein: CASSYAQGGMGGYTF
CDR3 DNA: TGTGCCAGCAGTTACGCACAGGGGGGCATGGGAGGCTACACCTTC

clone size: .
D gene: .
J gene: TRBJ1-5
V gene: TRBV28
CDR3 protein: CASSLSGIQDDQPQHF
CDR3 DNA: TGTGCCAGCAGTTTATCAGGGATTCAGGACGATCAGCCCCAGCATTTT

clone size: .
D gene: .
J gene: TRBJ1-1
V gene: TRBV5-1
CDR3 protein: CASSSIGGTEAFF
CDR3 DNA: TGCGCCAGCAGCTCGATCGGAGGAACTGAAGCTTTCTTT

clone size: once
D gene: .
J gene: TRBJ2-3
V gene: TRBV18
CDR3 protein: CASQSDSLLTSTDTQYF
CDR3 DNA: TGTGCCAGCCAATCGGACAGCCTGTTAACTAGCACAGATACGCAGTATTTT